The table lists the clone carrying this T cell receptor beta chain with a few counts. Its antigen is unidentified. Every donor provided one heparinised blood draw, which averaged approximately 100 mL. The record originates from a study of beta chain features in type 1 diabetes. Findings and limits, study-wide: In the patient group, naive, central memory and Treg TCRB repertoires seemed more alike than in the healthy donor group. TCRB CDR3s were moderately but significantly shorter in Type 1 diabetes patients in all four CD4+ subsets.

Expressed TCRB transcripts were sequenced because the entire RNA isolate underwent reverse transcription. The table came from immunoSEQ multiplex PCR; TCRdb's copy has only in-frame clones and leaves some out. Of some 500,000 clones detected, roughly an eighth appear once; the ten largest clones hold 0.045% to 0.06%. Trimming pared 0 bases from V and 3 bases from J, leaving 6 bases between. Germline V gene data show CDR1 as LNHNV and CDR2 as YYDKDF (reference sequence). The CDR3 length is 13 residues. The specimen was naive CD4+ T cells from blood. The chain uses TRBV15 and TRBJ2-7; D is undetermined. The sequence derives from a woman in her late teens or twenties in good health. The CDR3 DNA reads as TGTGCCACCAGCAGAGAAACCAGCTACGAGCAGTACGTC. Translation gives CATSRETSYEQYV.